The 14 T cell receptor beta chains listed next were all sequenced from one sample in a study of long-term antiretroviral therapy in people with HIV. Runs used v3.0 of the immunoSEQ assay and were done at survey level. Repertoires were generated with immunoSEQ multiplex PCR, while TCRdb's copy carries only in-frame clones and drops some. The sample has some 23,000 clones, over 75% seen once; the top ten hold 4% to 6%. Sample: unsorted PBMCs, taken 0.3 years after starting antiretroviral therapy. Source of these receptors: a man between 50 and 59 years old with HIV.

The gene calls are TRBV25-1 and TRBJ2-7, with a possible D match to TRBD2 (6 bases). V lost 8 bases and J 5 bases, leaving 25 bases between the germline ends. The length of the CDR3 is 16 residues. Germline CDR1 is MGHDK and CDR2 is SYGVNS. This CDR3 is CASPLLEGEVENEQYF. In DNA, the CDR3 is TGTGCCAGCCCCCTATTGGAGGGAGAGGTAGAAAACGAGCAGTACTTC.

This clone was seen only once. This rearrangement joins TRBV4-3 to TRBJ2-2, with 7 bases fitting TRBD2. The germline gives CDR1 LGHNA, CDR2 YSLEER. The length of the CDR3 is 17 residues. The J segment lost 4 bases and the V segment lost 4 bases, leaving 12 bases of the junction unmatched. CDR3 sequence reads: CASSLGPWGGSTGELFF. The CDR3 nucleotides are TGCGCCAGCAGCCTTGGTCCTTGGGGGGGGAGCACCGGGGAGCTGTTTTTT.

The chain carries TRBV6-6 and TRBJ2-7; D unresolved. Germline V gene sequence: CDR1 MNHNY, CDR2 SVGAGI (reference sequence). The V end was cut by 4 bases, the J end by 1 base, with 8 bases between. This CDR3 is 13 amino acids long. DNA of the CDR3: TGTGCCAGCAGTTTGGTCAAGTCCTACGAGCAGTACTTC. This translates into CASSLVKSYEQYF.

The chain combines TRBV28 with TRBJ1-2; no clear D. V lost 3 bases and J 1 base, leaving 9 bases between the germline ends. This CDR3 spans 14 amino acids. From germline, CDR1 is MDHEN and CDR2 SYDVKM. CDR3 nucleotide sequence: TGTGCCAGCAGTTTTACACCGATTAACTATGGCTACACCTTC. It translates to CASSFTPINYGYTF.

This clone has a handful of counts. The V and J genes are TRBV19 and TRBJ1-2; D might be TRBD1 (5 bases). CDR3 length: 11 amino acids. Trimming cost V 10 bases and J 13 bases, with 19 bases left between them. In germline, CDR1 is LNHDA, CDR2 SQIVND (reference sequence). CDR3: CATGQRGSSTF. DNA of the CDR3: TGTGCCACCGGTCAGAGGGGTTCATCCACCTTC. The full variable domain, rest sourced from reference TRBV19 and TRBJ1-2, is DGGITQSPKYLFRKEGQNVTLSCEQNLNHDAMYWYRQDPGQGLRLIYYSQIVNDFQKGDIAEGYSVSREKKESFPLTVTSAQKNPTAFYLCATGQRGSSTFGSGTRLTVV.

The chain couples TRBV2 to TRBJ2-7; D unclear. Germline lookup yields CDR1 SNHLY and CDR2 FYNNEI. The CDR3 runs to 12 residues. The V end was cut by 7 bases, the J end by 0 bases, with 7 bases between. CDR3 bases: TGTGCCAGCAAAGTAAACTCCTACGAGCAGTACTTC. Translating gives CASKVNSYEQYF.

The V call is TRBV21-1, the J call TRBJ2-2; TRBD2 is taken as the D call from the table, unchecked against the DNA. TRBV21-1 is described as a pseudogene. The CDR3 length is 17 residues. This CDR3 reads CASKGLAGGPDTGELFF. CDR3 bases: TGTGCCAGCAAAGGACTAGCGGGAGGTCCGGACACCGGGGAGCTGTTTTTT.

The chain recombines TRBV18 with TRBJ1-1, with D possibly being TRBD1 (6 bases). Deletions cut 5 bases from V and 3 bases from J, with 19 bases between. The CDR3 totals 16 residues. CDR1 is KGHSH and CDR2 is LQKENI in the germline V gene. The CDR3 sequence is CASSTTGILSDTEAFF. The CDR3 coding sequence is TGTGCCAGCTCAACAACAGGGATACTCTCGGACACTGAAGCTTTCTTT.

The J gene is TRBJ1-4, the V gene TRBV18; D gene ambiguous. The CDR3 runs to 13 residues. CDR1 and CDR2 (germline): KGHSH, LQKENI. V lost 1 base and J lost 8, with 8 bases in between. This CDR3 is CASSPLQAEKLFF. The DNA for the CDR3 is TGTGCCAGCTCACCACTTCAGGCAGAAAAACTGTTTTTT. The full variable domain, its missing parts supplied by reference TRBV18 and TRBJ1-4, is NAGVMQNPRHLVRRRGQEARLRCSPMKGHSHVYWYRQLPEEGLKFMVYLQKENIIDESGMPKERFSAEFPKEGPSILRIQQVVRGDSAAYFCASSPLQAEKLFFGSGTQLSVL.

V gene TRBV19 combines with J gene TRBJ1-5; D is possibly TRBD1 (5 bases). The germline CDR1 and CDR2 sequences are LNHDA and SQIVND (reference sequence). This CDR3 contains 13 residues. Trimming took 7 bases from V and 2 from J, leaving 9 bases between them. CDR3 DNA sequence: TGTGCCAGTAATAGGGGTGGCAATCAGCCCCAGCATTTT. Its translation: CASNRGGNQPQHF. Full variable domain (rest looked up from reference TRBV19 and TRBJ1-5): DGGITQSPKYLFRKEGQNVTLSCEQNLNHDAMYWYRQDPGQGLRLIYYSQIVNDFQKGDIAEGYSVSREKKESFPLTVTSAQKNPTAFYLCASNRGGNQPQHFGDGTRLSIL.

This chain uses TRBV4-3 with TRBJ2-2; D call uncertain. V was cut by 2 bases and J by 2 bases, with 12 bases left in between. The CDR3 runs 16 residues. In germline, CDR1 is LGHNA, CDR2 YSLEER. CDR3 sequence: CASSQLRVSNTGELFF. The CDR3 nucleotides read TGCGCCAGCAGCCAACTCCGGGTCTCCAACACCGGGGAGCTGTTTTTT.

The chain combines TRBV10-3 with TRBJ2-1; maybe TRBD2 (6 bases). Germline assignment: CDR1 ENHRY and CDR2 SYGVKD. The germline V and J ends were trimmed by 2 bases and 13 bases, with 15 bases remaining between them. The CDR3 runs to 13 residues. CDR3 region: CAISETGTPSQFF. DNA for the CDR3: TGTGCCATCAGTGAGACCGGGACTCCTTCCCAGTTCTTC.

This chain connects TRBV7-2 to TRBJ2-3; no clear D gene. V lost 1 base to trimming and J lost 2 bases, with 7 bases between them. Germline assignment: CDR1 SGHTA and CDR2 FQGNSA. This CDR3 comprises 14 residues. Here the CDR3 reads CASSLEAATDTQYF. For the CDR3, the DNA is TGTGCCAGCAGCTTAGAGGCCGCCACAGATACGCAGTATTTT.

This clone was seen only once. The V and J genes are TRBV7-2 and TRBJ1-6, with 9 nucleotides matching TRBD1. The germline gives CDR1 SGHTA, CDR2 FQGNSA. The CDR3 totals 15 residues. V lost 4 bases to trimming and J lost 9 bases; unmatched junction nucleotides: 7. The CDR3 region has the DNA TGTGCCAGCAGCTCCCTAGGGACAGGGACTTCACCCCTCCACTTT. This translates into CASSSLGTGTSPLHF.